The 21 T cell receptor beta chains in this list originate from one sample, sequenced in a study of CD8 T cells in ankylosing spondylitis. TCRdb passed the 5' RACE reads through MiXCR, listing each CDR3 protein once. The sample lists about 270,000 distinct CDR3 sequences; 32% were seen once. Material: blood, either unsorted or a sorted T cell fraction (not recorded which). Receptors originate from a male donor with ankylosing spondylitis or in good health (not recorded which).

The chain carries TRBV20-1 and TRBJ2-3; D remains ambiguous. Germline CDR1 is DFQATT and CDR2 is SNEGSKA (reference sequence). The V end lost 3 bases, the J end lost 2 bases, and 12 bases lay between the germline ends. The CDR3 consists of 14 residues. The chain's CDR3 is CSASSPGNTDTQYF. CDR3 nucleotide sequence: TGCAGTGCTAGCAGCCCAGGAAACACAGATACGCAGTATTTT.

This chain joins TRBV12-3 or TRBV12-4 and TRBJ2-2; no clear D gene. The CDR3 totals 12 residues. Trimming stripped 5 bases from V and 6 bases from J, with 7 bases between. CDR3 bases: TGTGCCAGCAGTCCAAATTCCGGGGAGCTGTTTTTT. Translation: CASSPNSGELFF.

This clonotype came up a few times. J is TRBJ1-6 and V is TRBV20-1; D unresolved. Germline assignment: CDR1 DFQATT and CDR2 SNEGSKA (reference sequence). Trimming cost V 4 bases and J 10 bases, with 14 bases left between them. This CDR3 comprises 13 residues. The CDR3 here is CSAKGLVGSPLHF. Here the CDR3 DNA reads TGCAGTGCTAAGGGTTTGGTTGGATCACCCCTCCACTTT.

This clonotype appeared many times. This chain links TRBV29-1 with TRBJ2-6; D is uncertain. This CDR3 contains 15 residues. Trimming shortened V by 1 base and J by 4 bases, and 11 bases separated the two germline ends. The germline CDR1 and CDR2 sequences are SQVTM and ANQGSEA. For the CDR3, the DNA is TGCAGCGTTGAAGGGCAGGCCCGAGGGGCCAACGTCCTGACTTTC. This sequence encodes CSVEGQARGANVLTF. Using reference TRBV29-1 and TRBJ2-6 for the parts outside the CDR3, the full variable domain is SAVISQKPSRDICQRGTSLTIQCQVDSQVTMMFWYRQQPGQSLTLIATANQGSEATYESGFVIDKFPISRPNLTFSTLTVSNMSPEDSSIYLCSVEGQARGANVLTFGAGSRLTVL.

The chain joins TRBV7-6 to TRBJ2-2; D gene unclear. This CDR3 is built from 14 residues. Germline loops: CDR1 SGHVS, CDR2 FNYEAQ. V lost 3 bases and J 2 bases, leaving 7 bases between the germline ends. CDR3 in DNA: TGTGCCAGCAGCTTTGGTGATAACACCGGGGAGCTGTTTTTT. Its protein is CASSFGDNTGELFF.

The genes are TRBV29-1 and TRBJ2-7, with TRBD1 identical over 8 bases. After removal of 5 bases from V and 0 bases from J, the junction contained 6 bases not matched to a gene. The CDR3 runs to 14 residues. CDR1 and CDR2 from the germline V gene are SQVTM and ANQGSEA. Here the CDR3 DNA reads TGCAGCGTTTGGACAGGGTCCAGCTCCTACGAGCAGTACTTC. Encoded protein: CSVWTGSSSYEQYF.

The rearrangement joins TRBV29-1 to TRBJ2-1; 12 bases align to TRBD2. V gave up 4 bases and J gave up 5 bases; unmatched junction bases: 3. The CDR3 is made up of 14 amino acids. Germline CDR1 reads SQVTM; CDR2 reads ANQGSEA. The CDR3 region has the DNA TGCAGCGTTGGGACTAGCGGGGACCACAATGAGCAGTTCTTC. Protein product: CSVGTSGDHNEQFF.

The rearrangement uses TRBV7-9 and TRBJ2-2; D unresolved. CDR3 size: 14 residues. V was shortened by 5 bases and J by 1 base, with 8 bases between the two germline ends. Germline CDR1 and CDR2: SEHNR and FQNEAQ (reference sequence). CDR3 nucleotides: TGTGCCAGCAGCGTCGACCTGAACACCGGGGAGCTGTTTTTT. It encodes CASSVDLNTGELFF. The variable domain in full, with the rest retrieved from reference TRBV7-9 and TRBJ2-2, is DTGVSQNPRHKITKRGQNVTFRCDPISEHNRLYWYRQTLGQGPEFLTYFQNEAQLEKSRLLSDRFSAERPKGSFSTLEIQRTEQGDSAMYLCASSVDLNTGELFFGEGSRLTVL.

Details on this clonotype: Relative to the germline gene, one junction end is altered; a read error may explain this. CDR3 region: CASSFSPEQYF. The CDR3 DNA reads TGTGCTAGCAGCTTCTCCCCCGAGCAGTACTTC. The chain couples TRBV7-7 to TRBJ2-7, with unresolved D. Germline V gives CDR1 SSHAT, CDR2 FNYEAQ (reference sequence). CDR3 length: 11 residues.

V and J are TRBV5-6 and TRBJ2-1, with 13 bases matching TRBD2. The CDR3 covers 17 residues. Germline-derived CDR1 and CDR2 are SGHDT and YYEEEE. The J segment lost 4 bases and the V segment lost 5 bases, leaving 9 bases of the junction unmatched. CDR3 nucleotide sequence: TGTGCCAGCAGACCACTAGCGGGGGGGCCTTTTTACAATGAGCAGTTCTTC. Its translation: CASRPLAGGPFYNEQFF.

This clonotype was seen many times. The rearrangement uses TRBV27 and TRBJ1-3; TRBD1 is a possible D gene (5 bases). The V gene's germline CDR1 is MNHEY and CDR2 SMNVEV (reference sequence). This CDR3 is 14 amino acids long. V dropped 2 bases and J dropped 1 base, with 6 bases sitting between them. CDR3 protein: CASSLGGSGNTIYF. The CDR3 nucleotides are TGTGCCAGCAGTTTAGGGGGTTCTGGAAACACCATATATTTT.

A few counts support this clonotype. This sequence joins TRBV28 and TRBJ2-3; possibly TRBD1 for D (7 bases). Germline-derived CDR1 and CDR2 are MDHEN and SYDVKM. Trimming pared 8 bases from V and 0 bases from J, leaving 15 bases between. CDR3 length: 15 residues. For the CDR3, the DNA is TGTGCCAGCGATAGGACAGGACTAAGCACAGATACGCAGTATTTT. Encoded protein: CASDRTGLSTDTQYF.

This clonotype was counted between two and nine times. The chain links TRBV20-1 to TRBJ2-7; TRBD1 agrees at 7 bases. The CDR3 consists of 13 residues. In germline, CDR1 is DFQATT, CDR2 SNEGSKA (reference sequence). The V segment lost 5 bases and the J segment 0 bases; nucleotides outside the gene matches: 4. In nucleotides, the CDR3 is TGCAGTGCTCTGACAGGGCGCTCCTACGAGCAGTACTTC. Encoded protein: CSALTGRSYEQYF.

This clonotype has just a few counts. This chain links TRBV27 with TRBJ2-7, with a possible D match to TRBD2 (6 bases). This CDR3 is built from 13 residues. Germline V CDR1 and CDR2: MNHEY, SMNVEV (reference sequence). Trimming took 6 bases from V and 5 from J, leaving 14 bases between them. This CDR3 reads CASRTGLSDEQYF. For the CDR3, the DNA is TGTGCCAGCAGAACGGGACTCTCGGACGAGCAGTACTTC.

The CDR3 region has the DNA TGTGCCAGCACCGGGGGAACTGGCACAGATACGCAGTATTTT. Translating gives CASTGGTGTDTQYF. This chain uses TRBV6-1 with TRBJ2-3; D may be TRBD2 (6 bases). V shed 7 bases and J shed 1 base, with 12 bases lying between them. The germline V gene has CDR1 MNHNS and CDR2 SASEGT. The CDR3 contains 14 residues.

The rearrangement joins TRBV7-3 to TRBJ2-7, with D possibly TRBD2 on 5 matching bases. Germline V lookup: CDR1 SGHTA, CDR2 FQGTGA. V gave up 1 base and J gave up 3 bases, with 7 bases separating them. CDR3 size: 13 residues. The CDR3: CASSLSEGYEQYF. The DNA for the CDR3 is TGTGCCAGCAGCTTAAGTGAGGGCTACGAGCAGTACTTC. Complete variable domain (other parts from reference TRBV7-3 and TRBJ2-7): GAGVSQTPSNKVTEKGKYVELRCDPISGHTALYWYRQSLGQGPEFLIYFQGTGAADDSGLPNDRFFAVRPEGSVSTLKIQRTERGDSAVYLCASSLSEGYEQYFGPGTRLTVT.

This clonotype is a singleton in its sample. The CDR3 loop is CASSLYRGRSTDTQYF. The CDR3 nucleotides are TGTGCCAGCAGTCTCTACAGGGGGAGAAGCACAGATACGCAGTATTTT. The chain combines TRBV28 with TRBJ2-3; 8 positions agree with TRBD1. This CDR3 is built from 16 residues. Germline V CDR1 and CDR2: MDHEN, SYDVKM. Unmatched junction bases numbered 7, after V lost 5 bases and J lost 0 bases.

This clonotype was observed a handful of times. The chain uses TRBV20-1 and TRBJ1-2, with 7 bases that match TRBD1. The CDR3 has 11 amino acids. Germline lookup yields CDR1 DFQATT and CDR2 SNEGSKA (reference sequence). Trimming took 7 bases from V and 7 from J; bases not matched to a gene: 6. The CDR3 DNA reads TGCAGTGTCAGGGGGGATGGTGGCTACACCTTC. Amino acids: CSVRGDGGYTF.

This clonotype was counted a few times. This chain connects TRBV20-1 to TRBJ2-5; D gene unclear. Trimming pared 2 bases from V and 5 bases from J, leaving 3 bases between. Germline CDR1 and CDR2: DFQATT and SNEGSKA (reference sequence). The length of the CDR3 is 10 residues. The CDR3 DNA sequence: TGCAGTGCTAGAACCGAGACCCAGTACTTC. Its translation: CSARTETQYF.

The V and J genes are TRBV20-1 and TRBJ2-5; D is possibly TRBD1 (5 bases). CDR1 DFQATT and CDR2 SNEGSKA come from the germline V gene (reference sequence). CDR3 length: 14 amino acids. V dropped 6 bases and J dropped 4 bases, with 18 bases sitting between them. CDR3 residues: CSADFGAARETQYF. The CDR3 coding sequence is TGCAGTGCCGACTTTGGGGCAGCCCGAGAGACCCAGTACTTC.

This clonotype has only a few counts. The chain employs TRBV29-1 and TRBJ2-7; TRBD1 aligns across 7 bases. Germline CDR1 and CDR2: SQVTM and ANQGSEA. The CDR3 consists of 14 residues. The J segment lost 3 bases and the V segment lost 2 bases, leaving 7 bases of the junction unmatched. CDR3 sequence: CSVESGTAGYEQYF. In DNA form, the CDR3 reads TGCAGCGTTGAATCCGGGACAGCCGGCTACGAGCAGTACTTC.